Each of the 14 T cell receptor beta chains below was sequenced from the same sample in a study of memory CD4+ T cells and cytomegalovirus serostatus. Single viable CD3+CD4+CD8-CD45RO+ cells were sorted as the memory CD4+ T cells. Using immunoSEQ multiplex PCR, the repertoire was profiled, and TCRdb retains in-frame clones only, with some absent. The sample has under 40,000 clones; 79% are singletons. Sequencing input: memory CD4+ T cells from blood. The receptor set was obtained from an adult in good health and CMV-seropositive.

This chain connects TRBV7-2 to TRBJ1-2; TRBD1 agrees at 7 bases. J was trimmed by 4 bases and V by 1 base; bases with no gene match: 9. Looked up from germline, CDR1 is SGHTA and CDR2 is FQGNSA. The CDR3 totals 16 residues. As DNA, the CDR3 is TGTGCCAGCAGCTTAGGAGTAGGGACAGCCGGCTATGGCTACACCTTC. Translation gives CASSLGVGTAGYGYTF.

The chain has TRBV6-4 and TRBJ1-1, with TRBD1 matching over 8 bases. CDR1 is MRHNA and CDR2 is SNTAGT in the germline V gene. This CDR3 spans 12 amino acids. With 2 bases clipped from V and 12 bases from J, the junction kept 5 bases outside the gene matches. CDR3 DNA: TGTGCCAGCAGTGACCGACAGGGGAAGACTTTCTTT. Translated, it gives CASSDRQGKTFF.

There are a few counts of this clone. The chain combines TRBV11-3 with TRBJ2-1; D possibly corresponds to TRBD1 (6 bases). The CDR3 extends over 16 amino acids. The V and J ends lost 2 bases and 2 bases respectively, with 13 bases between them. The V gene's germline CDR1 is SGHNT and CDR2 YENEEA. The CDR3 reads CASSLNRGGTYNEQFF. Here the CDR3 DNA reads TGTGCCAGCAGCTTAAACCGAGGGGGAACCTACAATGAGCAGTTCTTC.

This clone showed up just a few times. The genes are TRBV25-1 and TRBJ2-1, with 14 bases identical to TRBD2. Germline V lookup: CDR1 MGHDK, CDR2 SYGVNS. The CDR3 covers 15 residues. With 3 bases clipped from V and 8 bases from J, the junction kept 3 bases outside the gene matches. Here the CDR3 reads CASSDPGLAGDEQFF. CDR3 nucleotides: TGTGCCAGCAGTGACCCGGGACTAGCGGGGGATGAGCAGTTCTTC.

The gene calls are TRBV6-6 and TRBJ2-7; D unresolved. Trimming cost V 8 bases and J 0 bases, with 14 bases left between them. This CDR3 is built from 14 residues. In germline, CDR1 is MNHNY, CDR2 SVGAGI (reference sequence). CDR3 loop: CASGPDGTSYEQYF. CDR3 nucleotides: TGTGCCAGCGGACCGGACGGAACCTCCTACGAGCAGTACTTC.

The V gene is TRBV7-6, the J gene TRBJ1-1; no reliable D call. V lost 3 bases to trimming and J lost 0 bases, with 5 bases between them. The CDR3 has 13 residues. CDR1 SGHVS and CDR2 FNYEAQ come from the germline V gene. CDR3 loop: CASSFSVNTEAFF. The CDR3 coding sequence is TGTGCCAGCAGCTTCTCGGTGAACACTGAAGCTTTCTTT.

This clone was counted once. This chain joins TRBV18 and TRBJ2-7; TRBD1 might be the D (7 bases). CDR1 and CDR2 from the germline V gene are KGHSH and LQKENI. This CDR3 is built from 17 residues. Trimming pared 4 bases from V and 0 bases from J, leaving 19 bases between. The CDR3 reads CASSQRQGGPSSYEQYF. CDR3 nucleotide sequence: TGTGCCAGCTCACAGCGGCAGGGGGGCCCTAGCTCCTACGAGCAGTACTTC.

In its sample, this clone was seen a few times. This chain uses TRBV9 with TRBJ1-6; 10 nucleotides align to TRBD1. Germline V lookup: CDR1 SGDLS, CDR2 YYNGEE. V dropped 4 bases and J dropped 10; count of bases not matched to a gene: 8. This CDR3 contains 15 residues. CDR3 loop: CASSKRPGQGSPLHF. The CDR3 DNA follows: TGTGCCAGCAGCAAGCGGCCGGGACAGGGGTCACCCCTCCACTTT.

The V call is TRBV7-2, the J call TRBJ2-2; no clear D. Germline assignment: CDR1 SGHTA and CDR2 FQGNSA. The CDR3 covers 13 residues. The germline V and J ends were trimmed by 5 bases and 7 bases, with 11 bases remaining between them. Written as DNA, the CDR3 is TGTGCCAGCAGCAACTATGGCGGCGGGGAGCTGTTTTTT. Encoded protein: CASSNYGGGELFF.

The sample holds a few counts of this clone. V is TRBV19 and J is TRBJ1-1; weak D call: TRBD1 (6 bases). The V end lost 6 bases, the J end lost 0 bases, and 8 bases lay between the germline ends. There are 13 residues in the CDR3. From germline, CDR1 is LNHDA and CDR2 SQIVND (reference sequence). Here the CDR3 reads CASRGQMNTEAFF. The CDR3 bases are TGTGCCAGTAGAGGACAGATGAACACTGAAGCTTTCTTT.

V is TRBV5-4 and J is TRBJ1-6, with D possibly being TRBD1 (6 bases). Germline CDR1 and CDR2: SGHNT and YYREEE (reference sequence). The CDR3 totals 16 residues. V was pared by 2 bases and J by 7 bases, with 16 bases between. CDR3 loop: CASSFPTTRGNSPLHF. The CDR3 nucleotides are TGTGCCAGCAGCTTTCCCACCACAAGGGGGAATTCACCCCTCCACTTT. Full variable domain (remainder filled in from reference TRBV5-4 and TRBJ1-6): ETGVTQSPTHLIKTRGQQVTLRCSSQSGHNTVSWYQQALGQGPQFIFQYYREEENGRGNFPPRFSGLQFPNYSSELNVNALELDDSALYLCASSFPTTRGNSPLHFGNGTRLTVT.

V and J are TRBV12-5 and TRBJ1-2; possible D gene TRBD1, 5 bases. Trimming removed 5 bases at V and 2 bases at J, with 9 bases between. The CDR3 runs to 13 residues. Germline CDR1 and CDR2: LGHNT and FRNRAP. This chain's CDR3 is CASGQGANYGYTF. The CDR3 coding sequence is TGTGCTAGTGGTCAGGGAGCCAACTATGGCTACACCTTC.

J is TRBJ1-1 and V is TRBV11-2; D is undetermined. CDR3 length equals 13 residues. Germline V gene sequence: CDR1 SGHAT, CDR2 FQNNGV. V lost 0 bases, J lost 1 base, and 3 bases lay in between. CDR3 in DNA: TGTGCCAGCAGCTTAGAACAGAACACTGAAGCTTTCTTT. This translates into CASSLEQNTEAFF.

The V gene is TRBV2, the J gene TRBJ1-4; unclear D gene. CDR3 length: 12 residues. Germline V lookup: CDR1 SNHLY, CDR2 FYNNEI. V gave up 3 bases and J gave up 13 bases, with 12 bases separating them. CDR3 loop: CASSDSARLLFF. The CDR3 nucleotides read TGTGCCAGCAGTGACTCAGCTCGTTTACTGTTTTTT.